A single sample is the source of the 17 T cell receptor beta chains below, sequenced in a study of human T cells and chemical hapten exposure. Time point specified: pre-sensitization, week 0. Treatment reported: therapeutic diphenylcyclopropenone sensitization with weekly scalp DPC. From the RACE reads, TCRdb called clonotypes with MiXCR, one entry per CDR3 protein. Of some 250,000 distinct CDR3 sequences in the sample, approximately 8% were seen once. This specimen was whole blood, taken in connection with sensitization to the hapten diphenylcyclopropenone (DPC). These TCRs come from a man aged 18 to 35 with alopecia areata. Some clones in this sample may be carry-over from other donors' samples.

This clonotype was found many times. The chain has TRBV27 and TRBJ1-1, with TRBD1 matching 8 bases. V was pared by 3 bases and J by 2 bases, with 2 bases of the junction left unmatched. Germline V CDR1 and CDR2: MNHEY, SMNVEV (reference sequence). This CDR3 region has 14 residues. CDR3: CASSFGQGNTEAFF. CDR3 sequence (DNA): TGTGCCAGCAGTTTCGGACAGGGCAACACTGAAGCTTTCTTT.

This clonotype was found a few times. The chain joins TRBV7-9 to TRBJ1-2, with D perhaps matching TRBD1 (6 bases). Per germline, CDR1 SEHNR and CDR2 FQNEAQ (reference sequence). Deletions cut 4 bases from V and 4 bases from J, with 19 bases between. The length of the CDR3 is 16 residues. The CDR3 DNA is TGTGCCAGCAGCTCACAAGGTGGGGGGCGCAGCTATGGCTACACCTTC. The encoded protein is CASSSQGGGRSYGYTF. The full variable domain, completed using reference TRBV7-9 and TRBJ1-2, is DTGVSQNPRHKITKRGQNVTFRCDPISEHNRLYWYRQTLGQGPEFLTYFQNEAQLEKSRLLSDRFSAERPKGSFSTLEIQRTEQGDSAMYLCASSSQGGGRSYGYTFGSGTRLTVV.

This clonotype was seen more than once but under ten times. The chain uses TRBV3-1 and TRBJ1-1, with a possible D match to TRBD1 (5 bases). The CDR3 spans 12 residues. Trimming took 4 bases from V and 13 from J, leaving 16 bases between them. Germline-derived CDR1 and CDR2 are LGHDT and YNNKEL (reference sequence). The CDR3 sequence is CASSLRQGRGFF. The CDR3 nucleotides read TGTGCCAGCAGCCTCCGTCAGGGTCGTGGTTTCTTT.

The sample holds a few counts of this clonotype. The chain uses TRBV10-3 and TRBJ2-1; TRBD1 aligns across 9 bases. The germline gives CDR1 ENHRY, CDR2 SYGVKD. The CDR3 spans 13 residues. V was pared by 7 bases and J by 9 bases, with 7 bases of the junction left unmatched. The CDR3 sequence is CAITGTGLSEQFF. The CDR3 region has the DNA TGTGCCATCACCGGGACAGGGCTTTCTGAGCAGTTCTTC.

CDR3 nucleotide sequence: TGCGCCAGCAGCTCTACCGGGACAGAACTCACAGATACGCAGTATTTT. As protein: CASSSTGTELTDTQYF. The chain links TRBV4-3 to TRBJ2-3, with TRBD1 matching over 7 bases. The J segment lost 2 bases and the V segment lost 5 bases, leaving 10 bases of the junction unmatched. The CDR3 covers 16 residues. Germline CDR1 and CDR2: LGHNA and YSLEER.

The chain is built from TRBV6-2 or TRBV6-3 and TRBJ1-4; unclear D gene. The germline V gene encodes CDR1 MNHEY and CDR2 SVGEGT. The CDR3 runs to 13 residues. Trimming removed 3 bases from V and 6 bases from J, with 8 bases in between. CDR3 sequence: CASSYWEDEKLFF. Here the CDR3 DNA reads TGTGCCAGCAGTTATTGGGAGGATGAAAAACTGTTTTTT.

The chain recombines TRBV5-1 with TRBJ2-3; TRBD2 is a possible D gene (6 bases). Germline V gene sequence: CDR1 SGHRS, CDR2 YFSETQ. Between the trimmed V and J ends, which lost 4 bases and 0 bases, there was a span of 15 bases. The CDR3 spans 16 residues. CDR3 loop: CASSKGGLGSTDTQYF. CDR3 coding DNA: TGCGCCAGCAGCAAAGGAGGGTTAGGGAGCACAGATACGCAGTATTTT.

This clonotype was detected only once. The chain combines TRBV10-1 with TRBJ2-7; D ambiguous. Trimming left V 5 bases short and J 3 bases short, with 8 bases between. This CDR3 contains 12 residues. The germline V gene has CDR1 WNHNN and CDR2 SYGVQD (reference sequence). DNA of the CDR3: TGCGCCAGCAGTCCGGACGACTACGAGCAGTACTTC. Its translation: CASSPDDYEQYF.

This clonotype was seen only a few times. J is TRBJ2-7 and V is TRBV20-1, with TRBD2 identical over 7 bases. The V and J ends lost 2 bases and 1 base, in that order; junction bases with no gene match: 5. This CDR3 has 14 amino acids. The germline gives CDR1 DFQATT, CDR2 SNEGSKA (reference sequence). As DNA, the CDR3 is TGCAGTGCTAGACGGACTAGTAGGTCCTACGAGCAGTACTTC. Translated, it gives CSARRTSRSYEQYF.

This clonotype was picked up a small number of times. This sequence joins TRBV27 and TRBJ1-1; D not certain. From germline, CDR1 is MNHEY and CDR2 SMNVEV (reference sequence). The CDR3 spans 14 residues. The V end lost 6 bases, the J end lost 5 bases, and 16 bases lay between the germline ends. The CDR3 is CASSRAVPGTEAFF. The CDR3 coding sequence is TGTGCCAGCAGCCGAGCGGTTCCGGGTACTGAAGCTTTCTTT.

The rearrangement links TRBV9 to TRBJ2-3; TRBD1 matches at 12 bases. There are 16 residues in the CDR3. V gave up 4 bases and J gave up 6 bases; unmatched junction bases: 9. Looked up from germline, CDR1 is SGDLS and CDR2 is YYNGEE. CDR3 amino acids: CASSIGTGGVEDTQYF. In nucleotides, the CDR3 is TGTGCCAGCAGCATCGGGACAGGGGGCGTTGAGGATACGCAGTATTTT.

This clonotype was counted many times. The gene calls are TRBV10-3 and TRBJ2-5; D remains ambiguous. This CDR3 is 13 amino acids long. Germline values: CDR1 ENHRY, CDR2 SYGVKD. Deletions cut 2 bases from V and 0 bases from J, with 4 bases between. The CDR3 here is CAISEDHQETQYF. CDR3 coding DNA: TGTGCCATCAGTGAGGACCACCAAGAGACCCAGTACTTC.

The sample holds many counts of this clonotype. The V gene is TRBV21-1, the J gene TRBJ1-2. TRBV21-1 is an annotated pseudogene. This CDR3 region has 14 residues. CDR3 region: CASSILAWGYGYTF. The CDR3 bases are TGTGCCAGCAGCATTCTCGCCTGGGGCTATGGCTACACCTTC.

In its sample, this clonotype was seen a few times. V gene TRBV5-1 combines with J gene TRBJ1-1, with a tentative D call TRBD1 (5 bases). CDR1 is SGHRS, CDR2 YFSETQ, per germline. V lost 4 bases and J 3 bases, leaving 10 bases between the germline ends. This CDR3 spans 13 amino acids. The CDR3 loop reads CASSNGGDTEAFF. The CDR3 DNA reads TGCGCCAGCAGCAATGGGGGTGACACTGAAGCTTTCTTT.

This clonotype was seen repeatedly, ten times or more. The CDR3 nucleotides are TGTGCCAGCAGTGAGCGGACTAGCGGGGGCACAGATACGCAGTATTTT. Translating gives CASSERTSGGTDTQYF. V and J are TRBV6-1 and TRBJ2-3; TRBD2 aligns across 12 bases. The germline V gene has CDR1 MNHNS and CDR2 SASEGT. V shed 3 bases and J 1 base; nucleotides not matched to a gene: 2. CDR3 length: 16 residues.

CDR3 protein: CASSVTSGESYEQYV. The CDR3 coding sequence is TGTGCCAGTAGTGTTACTAGCGGGGAAAGCTACGAGCAGTACGTC. The rearrangement joins TRBV19 to TRBJ2-7; 10 nucleotides align to TRBD2. The CDR3 sequence is 15 residues long. Germline assignment: CDR1 LNHDA and CDR2 SQIVND (reference sequence). V lost 5 bases to trimming and J lost 3 bases; unmatched junction nucleotides: 7.

This clonotype showed up many times. The rearrangement uses TRBV12-5 and TRBJ1-1, with D perhaps matching TRBD1 (5 bases). The V gene lost 6 bases and the J gene lost 4 bases, with 12 bases spanning the gap. The CDR3 is 13 amino acids. CDR1 is LGHNT and CDR2 is FRNRAP in the germline V gene. Here the CDR3 DNA reads TGTGCTAGTGGCGACCTCAGGGCCACTGAAGCTTTCTTT. It specifies CASGDLRATEAFF.